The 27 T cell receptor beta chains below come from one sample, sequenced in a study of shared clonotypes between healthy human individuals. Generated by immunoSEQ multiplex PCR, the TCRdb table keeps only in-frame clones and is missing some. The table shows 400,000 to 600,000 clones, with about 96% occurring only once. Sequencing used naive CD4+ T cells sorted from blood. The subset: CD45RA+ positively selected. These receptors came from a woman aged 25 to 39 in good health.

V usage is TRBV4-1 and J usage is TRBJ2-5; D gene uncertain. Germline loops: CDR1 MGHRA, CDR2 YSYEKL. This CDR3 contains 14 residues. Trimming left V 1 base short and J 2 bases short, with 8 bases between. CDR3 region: CASSQVLQQETQYF. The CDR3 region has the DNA TGCGCCAGCAGCCAAGTTTTACAGCAAGAGACCCAGTACTTC.

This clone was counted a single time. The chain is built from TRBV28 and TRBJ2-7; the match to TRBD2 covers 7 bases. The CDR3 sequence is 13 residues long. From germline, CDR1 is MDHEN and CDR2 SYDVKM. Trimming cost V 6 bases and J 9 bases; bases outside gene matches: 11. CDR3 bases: TGTGCCAGCAGCAGCGGGACTACTCAGGGGCAGTACTTC. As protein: CASSSGTTQGQYF.

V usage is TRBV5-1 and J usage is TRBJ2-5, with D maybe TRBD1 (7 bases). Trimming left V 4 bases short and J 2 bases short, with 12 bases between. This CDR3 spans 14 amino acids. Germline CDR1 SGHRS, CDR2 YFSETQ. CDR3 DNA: TGCGCCAGCAGCCGACAGGGAGGACAAGAGACCCAGTACTTC. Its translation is CASSRQGGQETQYF.

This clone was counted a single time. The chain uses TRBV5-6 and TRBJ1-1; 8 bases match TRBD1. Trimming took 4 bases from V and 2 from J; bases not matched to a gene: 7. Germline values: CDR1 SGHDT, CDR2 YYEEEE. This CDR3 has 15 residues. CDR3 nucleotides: TGTGCCAGCAGCCTGAGCGGACAGGGAAACACTGAAGCTTTCTTT. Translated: CASSLSGQGNTEAFF.

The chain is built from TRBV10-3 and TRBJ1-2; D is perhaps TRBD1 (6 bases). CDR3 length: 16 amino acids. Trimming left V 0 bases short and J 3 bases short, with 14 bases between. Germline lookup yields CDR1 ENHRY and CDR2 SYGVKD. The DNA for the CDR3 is TGTGCCATCAGTGAGTCGGGGGCCGGTCTTCACTATGGCTACACCTTC. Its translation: CAISESGAGLHYGYTF.

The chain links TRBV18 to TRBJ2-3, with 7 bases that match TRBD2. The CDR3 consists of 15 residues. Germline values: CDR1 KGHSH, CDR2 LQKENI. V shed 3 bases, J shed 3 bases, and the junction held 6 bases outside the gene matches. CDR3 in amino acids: CASSPLAAGTDTQYF. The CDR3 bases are TGTGCCAGCTCACCTCTAGCGGCGGGGACAGATACGCAGTATTTT.

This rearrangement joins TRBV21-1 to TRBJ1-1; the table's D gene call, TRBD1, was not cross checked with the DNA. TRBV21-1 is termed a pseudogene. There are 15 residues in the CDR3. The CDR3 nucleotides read TGTGCCAGCGAAAGACGACAGGGGCTGGACACTGAAGCTTTCTTT. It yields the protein CASERRQGLDTEAFF.

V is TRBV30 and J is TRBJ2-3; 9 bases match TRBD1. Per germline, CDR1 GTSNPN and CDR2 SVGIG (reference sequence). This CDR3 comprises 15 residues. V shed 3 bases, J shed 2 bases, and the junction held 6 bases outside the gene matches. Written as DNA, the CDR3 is TGTGCCTGGAGCCTCGGGACAGGGCCCACAGATACGCAGTATTTT. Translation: CAWSLGTGPTDTQYF. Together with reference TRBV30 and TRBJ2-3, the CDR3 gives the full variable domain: SQTIHQWPATLVQPVGSPLSLECTVEGTSNPNLYWYRQAAGRGLQLLFYSVGIGQISSEVPQNLSASRPQDRQFILSSKKLLLSDSGFYLCAWSLGTGPTDTQYFGPGTRLTVL.

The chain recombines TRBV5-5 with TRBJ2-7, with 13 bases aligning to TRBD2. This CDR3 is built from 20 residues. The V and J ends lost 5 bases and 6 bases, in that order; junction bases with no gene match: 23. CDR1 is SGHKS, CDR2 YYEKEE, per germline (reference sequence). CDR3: CASRKRLGLTGLAGASEQYF. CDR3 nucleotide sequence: TGTGCCAGCAGGAAAAGACTGGGACTTACTGGACTAGCGGGAGCTAGCGAGCAGTACTTC.

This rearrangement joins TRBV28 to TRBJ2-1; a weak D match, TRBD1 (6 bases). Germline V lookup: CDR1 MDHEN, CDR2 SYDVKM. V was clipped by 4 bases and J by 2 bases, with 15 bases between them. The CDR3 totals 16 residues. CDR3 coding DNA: TGTGCCAGCAGTTCATGGGGGCGCCAACCCTACAATGAGCAGTTCTTC. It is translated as CASSSWGRQPYNEQFF.

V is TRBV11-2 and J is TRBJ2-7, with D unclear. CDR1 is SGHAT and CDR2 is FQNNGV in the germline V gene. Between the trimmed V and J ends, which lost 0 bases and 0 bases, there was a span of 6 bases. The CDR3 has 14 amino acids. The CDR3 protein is CASSLDMLSYEQYF. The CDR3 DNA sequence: TGTGCCAGCAGCTTAGATATGCTCTCCTACGAGCAGTACTTC.

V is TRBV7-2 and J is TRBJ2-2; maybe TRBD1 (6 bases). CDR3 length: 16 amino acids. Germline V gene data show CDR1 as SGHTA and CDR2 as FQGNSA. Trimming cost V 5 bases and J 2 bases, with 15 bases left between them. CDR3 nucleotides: TGTGCCAGCAGCCGGACCGGGACACGAAACACCGGGGAGCTGTTTTTT. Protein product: CASSRTGTRNTGELFF.

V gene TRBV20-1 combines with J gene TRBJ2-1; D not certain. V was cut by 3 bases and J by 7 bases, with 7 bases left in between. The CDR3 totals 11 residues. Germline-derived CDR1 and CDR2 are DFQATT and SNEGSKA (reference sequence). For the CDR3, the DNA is TGCAGTGCTAGGGCCGTAAATGAGCAGTTCTTC. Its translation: CSARAVNEQFF.

The CDR3, as DNA: TGTGCCAGCAGCCTTTCCGGAGGGGGAGGGCCCGATGAGCAGTTCTTC. It encodes CASSLSGGGGPDEQFF. The chain is built from TRBV11-3 and TRBJ2-1, with D possibly being TRBD2 (7 bases). V gave up 5 bases and J gave up 8 bases, with 22 bases separating them. Germline-derived CDR1 and CDR2 are SGHNT and YENEEA. The CDR3 has 16 residues.

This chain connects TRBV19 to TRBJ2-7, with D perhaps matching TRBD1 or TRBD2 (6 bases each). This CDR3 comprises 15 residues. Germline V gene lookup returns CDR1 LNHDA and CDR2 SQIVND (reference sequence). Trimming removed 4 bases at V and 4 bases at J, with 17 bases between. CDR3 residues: CASSRLEGEWYEQYF. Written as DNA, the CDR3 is TGTGCCAGTAGTAGGCTGGAGGGGGAATGGTACGAGCAGTACTTC.

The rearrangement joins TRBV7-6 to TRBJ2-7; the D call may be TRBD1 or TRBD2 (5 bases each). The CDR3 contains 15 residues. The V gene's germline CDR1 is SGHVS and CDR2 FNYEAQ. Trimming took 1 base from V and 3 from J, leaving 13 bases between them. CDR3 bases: TGTGCCAGCAGCTTAGAAACTGGGGGAATCTACGAGCAGTACTTC. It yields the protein CASSLETGGIYEQYF. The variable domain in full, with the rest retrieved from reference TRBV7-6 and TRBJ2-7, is GAGVSQSPRYKVTKRGQDVALRCDPISGHVSLYWYRQALGQGPEFLTYFNYEAQQDKSGLPNDRFSAERPEGSISTLTIQRTEQRDSAMYRCASSLETGGIYEQYFGPGTRLTVT.

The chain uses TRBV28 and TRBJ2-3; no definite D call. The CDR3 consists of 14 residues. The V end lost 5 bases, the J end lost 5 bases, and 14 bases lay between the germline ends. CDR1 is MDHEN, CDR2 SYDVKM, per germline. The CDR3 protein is CASSAPGPEDTQYF. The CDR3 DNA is TGTGCCAGCAGTGCACCGGGCCCCGAAGATACGCAGTATTTT.

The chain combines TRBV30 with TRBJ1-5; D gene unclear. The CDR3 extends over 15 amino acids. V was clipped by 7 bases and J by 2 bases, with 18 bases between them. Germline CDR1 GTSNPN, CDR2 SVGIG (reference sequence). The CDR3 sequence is CAYKNSNEGNQPQHF. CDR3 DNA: TGTGCCTATAAGAACAGTAACGAGGGCAATCAGCCCCAGCATTTT.

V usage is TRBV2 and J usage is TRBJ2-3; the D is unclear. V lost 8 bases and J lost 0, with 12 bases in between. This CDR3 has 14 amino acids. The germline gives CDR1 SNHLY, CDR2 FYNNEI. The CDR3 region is CASSFAESTDTQYF. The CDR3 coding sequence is TGTGCCAGCTCCTTTGCGGAGAGCACAGATACGCAGTATTTT.

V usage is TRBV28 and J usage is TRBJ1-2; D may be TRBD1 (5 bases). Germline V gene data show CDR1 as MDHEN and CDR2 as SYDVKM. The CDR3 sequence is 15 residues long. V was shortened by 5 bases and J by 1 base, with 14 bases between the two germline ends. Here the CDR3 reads CASSRPGFVNYGYTF. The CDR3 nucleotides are TGTGCCAGCAGTCGCCCAGGGTTCGTTAACTATGGCTACACCTTC.

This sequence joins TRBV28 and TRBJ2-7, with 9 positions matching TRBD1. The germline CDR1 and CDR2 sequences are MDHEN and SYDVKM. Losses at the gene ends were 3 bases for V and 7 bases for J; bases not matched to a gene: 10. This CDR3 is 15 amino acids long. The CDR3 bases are TGTGCCAGCAGTTTCGGGACAGGGTGGGCAAGGGAGCAGTACTTC. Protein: CASSFGTGWAREQYF.

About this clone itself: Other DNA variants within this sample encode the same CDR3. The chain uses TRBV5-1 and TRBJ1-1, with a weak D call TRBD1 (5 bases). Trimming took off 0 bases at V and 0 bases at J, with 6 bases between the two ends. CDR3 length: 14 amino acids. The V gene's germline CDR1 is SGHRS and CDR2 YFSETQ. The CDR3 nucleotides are TGCGCCAGCAGCTTGGGGACAATGAACACTGAAGCTTTCTTT. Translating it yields CASSLGTMNTEAFF.

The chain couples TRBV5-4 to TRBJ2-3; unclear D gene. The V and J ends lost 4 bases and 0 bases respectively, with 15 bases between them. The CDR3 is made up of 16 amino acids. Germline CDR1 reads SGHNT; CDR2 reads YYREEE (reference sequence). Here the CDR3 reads CASSHGPATSTDTQYF. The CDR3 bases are TGTGCCAGCAGCCATGGACCAGCAACTAGCACAGATACGCAGTATTTT. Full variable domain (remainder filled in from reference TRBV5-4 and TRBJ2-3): ETGVTQSPTHLIKTRGQQVTLRCSSQSGHNTVSWYQQALGQGPQFIFQYYREEENGRGNFPPRFSGLQFPNYSSELNVNALELDDSALYLCASSHGPATSTDTQYFGPGTRLTVL.

Here the CDR3 reads CASGTGIWSNQPQHF. Written as DNA, the CDR3 is TGTGCCAGTGGAACAGGGATTTGGAGCAATCAGCCCCAGCATTTT. The chain combines TRBV19 with TRBJ1-5; D perhaps matches TRBD1 (6 bases). Germline V gene sequence: CDR1 LNHDA, CDR2 SQIVND (reference sequence). The CDR3 extends over 15 amino acids. The ends were cut back, 8 bases at V and 1 base at J, with 15 bases in the middle.

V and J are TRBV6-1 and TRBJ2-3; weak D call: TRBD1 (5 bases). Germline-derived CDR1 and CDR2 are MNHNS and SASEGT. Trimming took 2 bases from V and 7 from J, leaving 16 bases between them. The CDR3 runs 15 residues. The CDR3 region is CASSELEGVGYTQYF. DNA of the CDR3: TGTGCCAGCAGTGAACTAGAAGGGGTCGGGTATACGCAGTATTTT.

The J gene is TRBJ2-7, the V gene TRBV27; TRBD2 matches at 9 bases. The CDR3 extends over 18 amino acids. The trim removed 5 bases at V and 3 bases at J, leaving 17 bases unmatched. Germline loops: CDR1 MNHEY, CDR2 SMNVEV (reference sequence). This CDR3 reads CASSPIMGPLAGNYEQYF. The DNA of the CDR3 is TGTGCCAGCAGTCCGATTATGGGCCCGCTAGCGGGAAACTACGAGCAGTACTTC.

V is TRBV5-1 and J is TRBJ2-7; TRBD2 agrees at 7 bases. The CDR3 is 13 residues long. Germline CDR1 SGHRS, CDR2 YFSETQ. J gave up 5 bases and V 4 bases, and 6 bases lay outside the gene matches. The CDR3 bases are TGCGCCAGCAGCCTCACTAGCGTCAACGAGCAGTACTTC. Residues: CASSLTSVNEQYF. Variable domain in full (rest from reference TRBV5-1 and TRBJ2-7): KAGVTQTPRYLIKTRGQQVTLSCSPISGHRSVSWYQQTPGQGLQFLFEYFSETQRNKGNFPGRFSGRQFSNSRSEMNVSTLELGDSALYLCASSLTSVNEQYFGPGTRLTVT.